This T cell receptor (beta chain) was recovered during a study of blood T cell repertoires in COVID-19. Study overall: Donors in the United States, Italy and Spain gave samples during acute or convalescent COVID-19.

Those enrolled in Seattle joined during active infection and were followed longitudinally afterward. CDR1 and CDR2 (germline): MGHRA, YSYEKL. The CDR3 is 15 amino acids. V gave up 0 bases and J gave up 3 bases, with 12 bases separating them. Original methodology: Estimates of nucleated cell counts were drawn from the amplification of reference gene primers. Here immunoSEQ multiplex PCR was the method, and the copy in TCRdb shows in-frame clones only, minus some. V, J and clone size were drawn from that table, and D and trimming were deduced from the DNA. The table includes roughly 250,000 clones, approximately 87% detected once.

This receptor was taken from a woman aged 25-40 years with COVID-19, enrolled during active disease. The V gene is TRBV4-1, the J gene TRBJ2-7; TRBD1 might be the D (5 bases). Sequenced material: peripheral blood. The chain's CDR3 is CASSQDRGLHYEQYF. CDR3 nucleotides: TGCGCCAGCAGCCAAGATAGGGGTCTCCACTACGAGCAGTACTTC.